This T cell receptor (beta chain) was recorded in a study of control samples from healthy donors and cancer patients. Profiling relied on immunoSEQ multiplex PCR, and the TCRdb table lists in-frame clones only, not all of them. The table lists 150,000 or so clones, 80% to 95% of them singletons, with 5.5% to 7.5% in the top ten. V was trimmed by 8 bases and J by 4 bases, leaving 9 bases between them. This CDR3 has 12 residues. Sequenced sample: blood. This clonotype was obtained from a man in his late teens or twenties in good health. The chain has TRBV12-3 or TRBV12-4 and TRBJ1-3; no definite D call. CDR3 in amino acids: CASDAGGNTIYF. The CDR3 coding sequence is TGTGCCAGCGACGCCGGAGGAAACACCATATATTTT.